These T cell receptor beta chains were read from a single sample in a study of shared clonotypes between healthy human individuals. The method was immunoSEQ multiplex PCR; TCRdb's version includes in-frame clones alone and lacks a portion of them. The sample lists roughly 1 million clones, about 74% occurring once. The sequencing input was memory CD4+ T cells sorted from blood. The receptors originated from a man between 18 and 29 years old in good health. CDR3s include the opening cysteine and the closing phenylalanine or tryptophan. The D gene is left open where the match is weak. Clone sizes are given selectively: once, few, many, or a class where the clone is expanded.

abundance: .; v_gene: TRBV7-2; j_gene: TRBJ1-2; d_gene: .; CDR3nt: TGTGCCAGCAGCTCGAAACCGGATGGCTACACCTTC; CDR3aa: CASSSKPDGYTF
abundance: .; v_gene: TRBV2; j_gene: TRBJ1-4; d_gene: TRBD1; CDR3nt: TGTGCCAGCAGTGAAACGAGACAGGGGGCGAAGGGACTGTTTTTT; CDR3aa: CASSETRQGAKGLFF
abundance: .; v_gene: TRBV7-9; j_gene: TRBJ1-4; d_gene: TRBD1; CDR3nt: TGTGCCAGCAATCGGGACAGGAGGGCTGAAAAACTGTTTTTT; CDR3aa: CASNRDRRAEKLFF
abundance: .; v_gene: TRBV5-1; j_gene: TRBJ2-5; d_gene: .; CDR3nt: TGCGCCAGCAGCTTGGGCGGAGATCAAGAGACCCAGTACTTC; CDR3aa: CASSLGGDQETQYF
abundance: few; v_gene: TRBV9; j_gene: TRBJ2-1; d_gene: TRBD2; CDR3nt: TGTGCCAGCAGCGTAGCTTCCCCCGGGGCTAGCGGGGGGGTTGAGCAGTTCTTC; CDR3aa: CASSVASPGASGGVEQFF
abundance: .; v_gene: TRBV15; j_gene: TRBJ1-1; d_gene: .; CDR3nt: TGTGCCACCAGCAGAGATGTCGGCAAGACGAACACTGAAGCTTTCTTT; CDR3aa: CATSRDVGKTNTEAFF
abundance: .; v_gene: TRBV5-1; j_gene: TRBJ1-2; d_gene: .; CDR3nt: TGCGCCAGCAGCCCGGTCATCCCAGGGTTCTTAGGTAACTATGGCTACACCTTC; CDR3aa: CASSPVIPGFLGNYGYTF
abundance: once; v_gene: TRBV5-6; j_gene: TRBJ1-2; d_gene: .; CDR3nt: TGTGCCAGCAGCAAAATGGGGGAAACCTATGGCTACACCTTC; CDR3aa: CASSKMGETYGYTF
abundance: .; v_gene: TRBV18; j_gene: TRBJ2-3; d_gene: .; CDR3nt: TGTGCCAGCTCACCGCTAAGACAGTTAACAGATACGCAGTATTTT; CDR3aa: CASSPLRQLTDTQYF
abundance: once; v_gene: TRBV2; j_gene: TRBJ1-5; d_gene: .; CDR3nt: TGTGCCAGCAGTGAAGCGCTTTGGGGACCTCAGGGAATTGGCAATCAGCCCCAGCATTTT; CDR3aa: CASSEALWGPQGIGNQPQHF
abundance: .; v_gene: TRBV7-2; j_gene: TRBJ2-2; d_gene: TRBD2; CDR3nt: TGTGCCAGCAGCCTGGGACTAGCGGGGGGCACCGGGGAGCTGTTTTTT; CDR3aa: CASSLGLAGGTGELFF
abundance: .; v_gene: TRBV5-8; j_gene: TRBJ1-1; d_gene: .; CDR3nt: TGTGCCAGCAGCTTGTCGGCTACAGGTTTCTTT; CDR3aa: CASSLSATGFF
abundance: .; v_gene: TRBV28; j_gene: TRBJ2-3; d_gene: .; CDR3nt: TGTGCCAGCAGTTTACAGTCGGATACGCAGTATTTT; CDR3aa: CASSLQSDTQYF
abundance: .; v_gene: TRBV2; j_gene: TRBJ2-1; d_gene: TRBD2; CDR3nt: TGTGCCAGCAGGGCCCAAAGCGGGGGGAGGAATGAGCAGTTCTTC; CDR3aa: CASRAQSGGRNEQFF
abundance: .; v_gene: TRBV11-2; j_gene: TRBJ2-3; d_gene: .; CDR3nt: TGTGCCAGCAGCCGTCAACAGGGAGGCACAGATACGCAGTATTTT; CDR3aa: CASSRQQGGTDTQYF
abundance: .; v_gene: TRBV18; j_gene: TRBJ1-4; d_gene: TRBD1; CDR3nt: TGTGCCAGCTCACCACGGGACAGCCCCACAGAAAAACTGTTTTTT; CDR3aa: CASSPRDSPTEKLFF
abundance: .; v_gene: TRBV19; j_gene: TRBJ1-4; d_gene: .; CDR3nt: TGTGCCACCCTGACAGCAACTAATGAAAAACTGTTTTTT; CDR3aa: CATLTATNEKLFF
abundance: .; v_gene: TRBV30; j_gene: TRBJ1-4; d_gene: .; CDR3nt: TGTGCCTGGAGTTTCGAACCGAATGAAAAACTGTTTTTT; CDR3aa: CAWSFEPNEKLFF
abundance: .; v_gene: TRBV5-1; j_gene: TRBJ2-7; d_gene: .; CDR3nt: TGCGCCAGCAGCTTGGGGGACAAAAGCTACGAGCAGTACTTC; CDR3aa: CASSLGDKSYEQYF
abundance: .; v_gene: TRBV6-6; j_gene: TRBJ1-5; d_gene: TRBD1; CDR3nt: TGTGCCAGCAGTTCGACGACAGGGGGCTCGCAGCCCCAGCATTTT; CDR3aa: CASSSTTGGSQPQHF
abundance: .; v_gene: TRBV5-1; j_gene: TRBJ2-1; d_gene: .; CDR3nt: TGCGCCAGCAGCTTTAATGGCGGGATGAACAATGAGCAGTTCTTC; CDR3aa: CASSFNGGMNNEQFF
abundance: .; v_gene: TRBV29-1; j_gene: TRBJ2-3; d_gene: .; CDR3nt: TGCAGCGCCATTAGGGCGGGTGCTAGCACAGATACGCAGTATTTT; CDR3aa: CSAIRAGASTDTQYF
abundance: .; v_gene: TRBV11-2; j_gene: TRBJ2-5; d_gene: .; CDR3nt: TGTGCCAGCAGCCCTATCGAAGGGACCCAGTACTTC; CDR3aa: CASSPIEGTQYF
abundance: .; v_gene: TRBV5-1; j_gene: TRBJ2-1; d_gene: TRBD2; CDR3nt: TGCGCCAGCAGCTCCACTAGCGGCAATGAGCAGTTCTTC; CDR3aa: CASSSTSGNEQFF
abundance: .; v_gene: TRBV18; j_gene: TRBJ1-2; d_gene: .; CDR3nt: TGTGCCAGCTCACCCAACCCAGGGGACTATGGCTACACCTTC; CDR3aa: CASSPNPGDYGYTF
abundance: .; v_gene: TRBV5-1; j_gene: TRBJ1-2; d_gene: TRBD1; CDR3nt: TGTGCCAGCAGCTTGAAGCCGGGACAGGGAGGCTACACCTTC; CDR3aa: CASSLKPGQGGYTF
abundance: many; v_gene: TRBV28; j_gene: TRBJ2-1; d_gene: TRBD1; CDR3nt: TGTGCCAGCATCCGACAGGGGTTTGAGCAGTTCTTC; CDR3aa: CASIRQGFEQFF
abundance: .; v_gene: TRBV6-1; j_gene: TRBJ2-2; d_gene: .; CDR3nt: TGTGCCAGCAGGGGGCTCGGCACCGGGGAGCTGTTTTTT; CDR3aa: CASRGLGTGELFF
abundance: .; v_gene: TRBV15; j_gene: TRBJ1-5; d_gene: .; CDR3nt: TGTGCCACCAGCATAAACCCGACAGCCAGTAATCAGCCCCAGCATTTT; CDR3aa: CATSINPTASNQPQHF
abundance: .; v_gene: TRBV5-1; j_gene: TRBJ2-3; d_gene: .; CDR3nt: TGCGCCAGCAGCTTGGGGGCCCCAACAGATACGCAGTATTTT; CDR3aa: CASSLGAPTDTQYF
abundance: .; v_gene: TRBV28; j_gene: TRBJ1-1; d_gene: .; CDR3nt: TGTGCCAGCAGTGTTGCAGGGCTGAACACTGAAGCTTTCTTT; CDR3aa: CASSVAGLNTEAFF
abundance: .; v_gene: TRBV7-2; j_gene: TRBJ2-4; d_gene: TRBD2; CDR3nt: TGTGCCAGCAGCTCGGTAGCGGGTCTAGCCAAAAACATTCAGTACTTC; CDR3aa: CASSSVAGLAKNIQYF
abundance: .; v_gene: TRBV30; j_gene: TRBJ2-7; d_gene: TRBD2; CDR3nt: TGTGCCTGGAGTGGCGGGAGCTTCAACGAGCAGTACTTC; CDR3aa: CAWSGGSFNEQYF
abundance: few; v_gene: TRBV30; j_gene: TRBJ1-1; d_gene: .; CDR3nt: TGTGCCTGGACTCGGGGGTTTACTGAAGCTTTCTTT; CDR3aa: CAWTRGFTEAFF
abundance: .; v_gene: TRBV5-4; j_gene: TRBJ2-7; d_gene: TRBD1; CDR3nt: TGTGCCAGCAGCACAGGGACAGGGGATACCTACGAGCAGTACTTC; CDR3aa: CASSTGTGDTYEQYF
abundance: .; v_gene: TRBV25-1; j_gene: TRBJ2-1; d_gene: .; CDR3nt: TGTGCCAGCAGTGACGGCCGGGGGCTAGCCCCCTACAATGAGCAGTTCTTC; CDR3aa: CASSDGRGLAPYNEQFF
abundance: .; v_gene: TRBV29-1; j_gene: TRBJ2-7; d_gene: .; CDR3nt: TGCAGCGTTGCCCAGGGGCACGAGCAGTACTTC; CDR3aa: CSVAQGHEQYF
abundance: .; v_gene: TRBV25-1; j_gene: TRBJ2-7; d_gene: .; CDR3nt: TGTGCCAGCAGTGGGCCCCCTTTATCCTACGAGCAGTACTTC; CDR3aa: CASSGPPLSYEQYF